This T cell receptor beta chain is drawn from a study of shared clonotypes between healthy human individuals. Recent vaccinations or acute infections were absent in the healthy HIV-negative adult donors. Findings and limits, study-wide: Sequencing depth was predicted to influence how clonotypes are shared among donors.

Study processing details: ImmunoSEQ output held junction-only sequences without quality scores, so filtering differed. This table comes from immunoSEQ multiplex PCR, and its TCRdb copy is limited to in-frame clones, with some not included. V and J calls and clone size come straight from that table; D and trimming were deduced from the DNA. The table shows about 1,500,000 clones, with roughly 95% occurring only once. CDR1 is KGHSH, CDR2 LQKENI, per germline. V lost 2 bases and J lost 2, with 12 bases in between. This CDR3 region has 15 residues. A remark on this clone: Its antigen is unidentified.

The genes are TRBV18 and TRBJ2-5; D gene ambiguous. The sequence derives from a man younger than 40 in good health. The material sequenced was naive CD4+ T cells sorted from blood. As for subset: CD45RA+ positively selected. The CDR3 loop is CASSPFQRMQETQYF. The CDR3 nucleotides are TGTGCCAGCTCACCATTCCAGCGAATGCAAGAGACCCAGTACTTC.